These 10 T cell receptor beta chains originate from one sample sequenced in a study of T cells in tuberculosis. The repertoire was sequenced with immunoSEQ multiplex PCR; TCRdb's copy has only in-frame clones and lacks some. The table records under 45,000 clones, under 95% of them present only once. Described time point: new active TB diagnosis, blood taken before or within 7 days of starting treatment. Sequencing used PBMCs, obtained at tuberculosis diagnosis. These receptors originate from an adult with tuberculosis.

This chain uses TRBV4-3 with TRBJ2-7; weak D call: TRBD2 (6 bases). CDR3 length equals 15 residues. In germline, CDR1 is LGHNA, CDR2 YSLEER. Trimming pared 1 base from V and 5 bases from J, leaving 15 bases between. The CDR3 loop is CASSQGRDAYNEQYF. The CDR3 DNA sequence: TGCGCCAGCAGCCAAGGGCGGGACGCATATAACGAGCAGTACTTC.

The J gene is TRBJ1-1, the V gene TRBV5-4; possible D gene TRBD1, 6 bases. V was trimmed by 2 bases and J by 8 bases, leaving 16 bases between them. CDR1 is SGHNT, CDR2 YYREEE, per germline (reference sequence). CDR3 size: 14 residues. CDR3 DNA: TGTGCCAGCAGCTTAGATTCTGGGGGCATGGAAGCTTTCTTT. It yields the protein CASSLDSGGMEAFF.

The chain has TRBV5-1 and TRBJ2-1; 14 bases agree with TRBD2. Germline V gene lookup returns CDR1 SGHRS and CDR2 YFSETQ. Trimming cost V 0 bases and J 4 bases; bases outside gene matches: 3. The CDR3 is 17 amino acids. Here the CDR3 DNA reads TGCGCCAGCAGCTTGGAAGGGACTAGCGGGGGTTACAATGAGCAGTTCTTC. It yields the protein CASSLEGTSGGYNEQFF.

This chain joins TRBV28 and TRBJ1-1, with a weak D call TRBD1 (5 bases). Deletions cut 3 bases from V and 7 bases from J, with 9 bases between. Germline CDR1 is MDHEN and CDR2 is SYDVKM. The CDR3 loop spans 12 amino acids. The CDR3 sequence: CASSFPGNEAFF. The CDR3 DNA follows: TGTGCCAGCAGTTTCCCAGGGAATGAAGCTTTCTTT. Full variable domain (outside the CDR3, taken from reference TRBV28 and TRBJ1-1): DVKVTQSSRYLVKRTGEKVFLECVQDMDHENMFWYRQDPGLGLRLIYFSYDVKMKEKGDIPEGYSVSREKKERFSLILESASTNQTSMYLCASSFPGNEAFFGQGTRLTVV.

This chain joins TRBV25-1 and TRBJ1-1, with 9 bases identical to TRBD1. V trimming: 1 base; J trimming: 5 bases; junction bases outside the gene matches: 5. CDR1 is MGHDK, CDR2 SYGVNS, per germline. This CDR3 region has 15 residues. The CDR3, as DNA: TGTGCCAGCAGTGAATCTAGACAGGGGGGGACTGAAGCTTTCTTT. Protein sequence: CASSESRQGGTEAFF.

The chain recombines TRBV5-1 with TRBJ2-2; D is possibly TRBD1 (6 bases). Per the germline V gene, CDR1 is SGHRS and CDR2 is YFSETQ. V lost 5 bases, J lost 3 bases, and 17 bases lay in between. This CDR3 is built from 16 residues. The CDR3 DNA reads TGCGCCAGCAGTAGGGACACTCGGCGGGACACCGGGGAGCTGTTTTTT. Its protein product is CASSRDTRRDTGELFF.

This rearrangement joins TRBV12-5 to TRBJ1-6; possibly TRBD1 for D (6 bases). This CDR3 has 15 amino acids. In germline, CDR1 is LGHNT, CDR2 FRNRAP. V was pared by 7 bases and J by 7 bases, with 17 bases between. In DNA form, the CDR3 reads TGTGCTAGTGCCCAACCAGGGACAAAAAATTCACCCCTCCACTTT. This sequence encodes CASAQPGTKNSPLHF.

The rearrangement uses TRBV6-5 and TRBJ1-6; D gene uncertain. Germline values: CDR1 MNHEY, CDR2 SVGAGI. Trimming pared 0 bases from V and 7 bases from J, leaving 7 bases between. There are 14 residues in the CDR3. DNA for the CDR3: TGTGCCAGCAGTTACTCGTCGGGGAATTCACCCCTCCACTTT. As protein: CASSYSSGNSPLHF.

The V gene is TRBV11-2, the J gene TRBJ1-1; the D gene is possibly TRBD1 (6 bases). V lost 4 bases and J 5 bases, leaving 17 bases between the germline ends. The CDR3 runs to 15 residues. Per the germline V gene, CDR1 is SGHAT and CDR2 is FQNNGV. In nucleotides, the CDR3 is TGTGCCAGCAGCTCGCTACAGGGTCGATGGACTGAAGCTTTCTTT. Protein product: CASSSLQGRWTEAFF.

This clone was seen a few times. This rearrangement joins TRBV25-1 to TRBJ1-2, with a tentative D call TRBD1 (6 bases). The CDR3 covers 13 residues. The germline V gene encodes CDR1 MGHDK and CDR2 SYGVNS. Trimming pared 5 bases from V and 2 bases from J, leaving 9 bases between. The CDR3 region has the DNA TGTGCCAGCAGTCCCGGGACAAACTATGGCTACACCTTC. Translated, it gives CASSPGTNYGYTF.